This TCR beta chain is drawn from a study of sequential checkpoint blockade in melanoma. Treatment denoted: randomized to nivolumab then ipilimumab (arm A) or the reverse (arm B). Only in-frame clones appear in the TCRdb table, and some are missing; sequencing was by immunoSEQ multiplex PCR. The sample has roughly 30,000 clones, 82% seen once. The source material was CD8+ T cells sorted from blood (inferred from file names), sampled from a patient given nivolumab and ipilimumab in sequence. The clonotype originates from a human donor with melanoma.

CDR3 nucleotide sequence: TGTGCCAGCAGCTTGGGGGGGCTGGGGGGCAATCAGCCCCAGCATTTT. This gives the protein CASSLGGLGGNQPQHF. The chain is built from TRBV5-6 and TRBJ1-5; a possible D gene is TRBD1 (6 bases). V lost 0 bases and J 2 bases, leaving 12 bases between the germline ends. CDR3 size: 16 residues. Germline V gene data show CDR1 as SGHDT and CDR2 as YYEEEE. The full variable domain, with the rest looked up from reference TRBV5-6 and TRBJ1-5, is DAGVTQSPTHLIKTRGQQVTLRCSPKSGHDTVSWYQQALGQGPQFIFQYYEEEERQRGNFPDRFSGHQFPNYSSELNVNALLLGDSALYLCASSLGGLGGNQPQHFGDGTRLSIL.